This T cell receptor beta chain was retrieved from a study of T cell changes during pregnancy in multiple sclerosis (dated by TCRdb to the late 2010s). Study-wide context: Changes in the T cell repertoire over the course of pregnancy were examined in this study in women with multiple sclerosis.

The CDR3 sequence holds 14 residues, the cysteine and phenylalanine included. Only the CDR3 part of the read is kept: 42 bases, read in frame from the first base. Compared with germline, V lacks 5 bases and J lacks 4 bases; bases without a gene match: 4. CDR1 and CDR2 are drawn from the germline V gene (reference sequence): MNHEY, SMNVEV. Libraries were prepared through the immunoSEQ multiplex PCR assay. Entries here come from immuneACCESS through TCRdb and include only in-frame sequences with V and J called. Some clones fail to appear in such tables; in the studies checked, an unresolved V gene covers under half of the shortfall, and the cause of the remainder is unknown. This sample is represented by approximately 69,000 clones; 85% to 95% of them were singletons. The ten largest clones take up roughly 2% of the sample. This clone was picked up a small number of times. It has no known antigen specificity. Base-call qualities are not available, and no considerably larger clone is one nucleotide away.

The chain joins TRBV27 to TRBJ1-2, with 10 bases aligning to TRBD1. The sequence came from a female donor in good health, enrolled as a control in a pregnancy study. The sample here was peripheral blood, taken in the second trimester of pregnancy. The DNA sequence is TGTGCCAGCAGTCCCGGGACAGGGGCCTATGGCTACACCTTC. This sequence encodes CASSPGTGAYGYTF.